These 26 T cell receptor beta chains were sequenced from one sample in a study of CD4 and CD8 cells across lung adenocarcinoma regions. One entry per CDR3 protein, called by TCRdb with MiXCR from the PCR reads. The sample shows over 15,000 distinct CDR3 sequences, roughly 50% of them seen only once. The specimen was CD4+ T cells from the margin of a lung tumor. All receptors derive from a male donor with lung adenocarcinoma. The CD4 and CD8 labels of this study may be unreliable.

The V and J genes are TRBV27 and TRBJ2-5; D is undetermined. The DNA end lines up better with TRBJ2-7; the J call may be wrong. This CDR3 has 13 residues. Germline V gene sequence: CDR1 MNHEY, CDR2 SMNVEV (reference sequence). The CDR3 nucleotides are TGTGCCAGCAGTTTATCGGACGGCTACGAGCAGTACTTC. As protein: CASSLSDGYEQYF.

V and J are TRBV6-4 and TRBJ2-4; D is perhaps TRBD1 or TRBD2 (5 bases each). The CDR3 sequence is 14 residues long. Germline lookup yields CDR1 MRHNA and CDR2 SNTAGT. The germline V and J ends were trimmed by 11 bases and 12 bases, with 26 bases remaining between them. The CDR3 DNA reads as TGTGCCGGCACGGGGCTGGGCGCCAAAGATACTCAGTACTTC. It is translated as CAGTGLGAKDTQYF.

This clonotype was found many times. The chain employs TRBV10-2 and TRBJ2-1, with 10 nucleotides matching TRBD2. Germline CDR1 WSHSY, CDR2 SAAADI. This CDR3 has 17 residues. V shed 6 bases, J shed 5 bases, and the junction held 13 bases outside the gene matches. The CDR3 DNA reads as TGCGCCAGCAGCGGACTAATCGATAGCGGGAGGAACAATGAGCAGTTCTTC. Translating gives CASSGLIDSGRNNEQFF.

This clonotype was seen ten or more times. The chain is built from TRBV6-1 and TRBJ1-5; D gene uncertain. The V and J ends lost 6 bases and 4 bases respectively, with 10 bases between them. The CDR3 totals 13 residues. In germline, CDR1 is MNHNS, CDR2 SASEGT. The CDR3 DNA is TGTGCCAGCAGGCCGAATTGGAATCAGCCCCAGCATTTT. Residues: CASRPNWNQPQHF.

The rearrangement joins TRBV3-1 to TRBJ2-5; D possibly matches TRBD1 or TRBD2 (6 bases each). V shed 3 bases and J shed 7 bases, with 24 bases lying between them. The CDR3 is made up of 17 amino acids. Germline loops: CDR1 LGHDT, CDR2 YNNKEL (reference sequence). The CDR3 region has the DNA TGTGCCAGCAGCCAGGGTAGTCCGGGGGCTGGCACGGGGACCCAGTACTTC. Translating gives CASSQGSPGAGTGTQYF.

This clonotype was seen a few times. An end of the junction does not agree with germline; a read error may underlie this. The CDR3 nucleotides read TGCGCCACCACTTATCCTGGGGCCTACGTCCAGTATTTC. Protein sequence: CATTYPGAYVQYF. The chain joins TRBV10-2 to TRBJ2-6, with D perhaps TRBD1 (5 bases). Germline values: CDR1 WSHSY, CDR2 SAAADI. The CDR3 extends over 13 amino acids.

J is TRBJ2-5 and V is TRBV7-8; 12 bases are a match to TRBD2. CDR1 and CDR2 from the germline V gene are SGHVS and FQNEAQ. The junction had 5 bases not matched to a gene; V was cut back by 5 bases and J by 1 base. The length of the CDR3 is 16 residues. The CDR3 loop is CASSKWTSGTQETQYF. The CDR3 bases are TGTGCCAGCAGCAAATGGACTAGCGGGACCCAAGAGACCCAGTACTTC.

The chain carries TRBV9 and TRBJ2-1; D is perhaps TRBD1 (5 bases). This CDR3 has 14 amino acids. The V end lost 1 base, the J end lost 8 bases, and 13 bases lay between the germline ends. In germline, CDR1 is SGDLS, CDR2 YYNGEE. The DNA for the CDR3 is TGTGCCAGCAGCGTAATGGACACTCCGCATGAGCAGTTCTTC. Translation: CASSVMDTPHEQFF.

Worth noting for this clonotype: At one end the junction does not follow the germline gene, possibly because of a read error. This chain's CDR3 is CLCSVAGLEGQDTQYF. CDR3 in DNA: TGTCTGTGCAGCGTCGCGGGGCTGGAAGGCCAAGATACTCAGTATTTC. The chain combines TRBV7-6 with TRBJ2-3; D possibly corresponds to TRBD2 (6 bases). The CDR3 runs to 16 residues. Germline CDR1 is SGHVS and CDR2 is FNYEAQ.

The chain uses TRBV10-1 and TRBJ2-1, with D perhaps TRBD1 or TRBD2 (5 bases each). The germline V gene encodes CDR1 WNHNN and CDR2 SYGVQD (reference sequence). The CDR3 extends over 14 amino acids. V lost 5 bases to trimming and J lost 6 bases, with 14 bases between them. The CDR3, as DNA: TGCGCCAGCAGTAGGGACCCAAGGGGCAATGAGCAGTTCTTC. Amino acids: CASSRDPRGNEQFF.

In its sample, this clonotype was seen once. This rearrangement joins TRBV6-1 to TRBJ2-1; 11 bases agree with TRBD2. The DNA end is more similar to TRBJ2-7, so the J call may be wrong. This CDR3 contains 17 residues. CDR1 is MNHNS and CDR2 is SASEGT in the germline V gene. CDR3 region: CASSRLAGGLRPYEQYF. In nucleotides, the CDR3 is TGTGCCAGCAGCAGGCTAGCGGGAGGCCTTCGGCCCTACGAGCAGTACTTC.

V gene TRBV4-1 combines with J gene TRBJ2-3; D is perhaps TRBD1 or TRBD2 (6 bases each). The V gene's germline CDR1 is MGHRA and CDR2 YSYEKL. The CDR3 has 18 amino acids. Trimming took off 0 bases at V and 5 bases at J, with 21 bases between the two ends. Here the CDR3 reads CASSQELVGGRGQDTQYF. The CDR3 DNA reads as TGCGCCAGCAGCCAAGAGCTGGTGGGGGGCCGCGGCCAAGATACGCAGTATTTT.

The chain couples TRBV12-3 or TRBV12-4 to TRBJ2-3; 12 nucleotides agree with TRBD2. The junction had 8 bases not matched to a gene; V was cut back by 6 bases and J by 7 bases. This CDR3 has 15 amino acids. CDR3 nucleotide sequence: TGTGCCAGCAGGAGGGGGACTAGCGGGTCATATACGCAGTATTTT. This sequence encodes CASRRGTSGSYTQYF.

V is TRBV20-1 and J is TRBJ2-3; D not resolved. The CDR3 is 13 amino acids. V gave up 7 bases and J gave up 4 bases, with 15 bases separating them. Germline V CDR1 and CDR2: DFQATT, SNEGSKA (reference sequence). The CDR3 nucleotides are TGCAGTGACTCCCCGAGCGCAGCAGATACGCAGTATTTT. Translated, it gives CSDSPSAADTQYF.

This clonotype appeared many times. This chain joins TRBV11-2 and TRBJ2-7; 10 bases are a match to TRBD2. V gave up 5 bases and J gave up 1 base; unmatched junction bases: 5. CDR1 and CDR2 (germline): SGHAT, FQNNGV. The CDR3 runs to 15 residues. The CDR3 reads CASSPGLAESYEQYF. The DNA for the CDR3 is TGTGCCAGCAGCCCCGGACTAGCGGAGTCCTACGAGCAGTACTTC. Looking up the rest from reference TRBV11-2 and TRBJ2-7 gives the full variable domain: EAGVAQSPRYKIIEKRQSVAFWCNPISGHATLYWYQQILGQGPKLLIQFQNNGVVDDSQLPKDRFSAERLKGVDSTLKIQPAKLEDSAVYLCASSPGLAESYEQYFGPGTRLTVT.

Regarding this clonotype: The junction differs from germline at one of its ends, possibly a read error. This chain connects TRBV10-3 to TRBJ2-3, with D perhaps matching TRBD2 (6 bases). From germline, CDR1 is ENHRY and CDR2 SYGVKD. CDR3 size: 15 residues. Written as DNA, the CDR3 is TGTGCCGGGGGTCACGGGGGACGGCACAAAGAGACGCAGTACTTT. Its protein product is CAGGHGGRHKETQYF.

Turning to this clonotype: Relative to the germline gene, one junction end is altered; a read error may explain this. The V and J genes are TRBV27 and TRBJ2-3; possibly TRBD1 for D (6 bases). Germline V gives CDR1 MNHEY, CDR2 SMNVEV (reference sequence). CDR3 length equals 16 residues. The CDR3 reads CASSLIGTLLKDTQYF. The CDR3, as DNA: TGTGCCAGCAGTTTAATCGGGACACTCCTCAAAGATACTCAGTATTTC.

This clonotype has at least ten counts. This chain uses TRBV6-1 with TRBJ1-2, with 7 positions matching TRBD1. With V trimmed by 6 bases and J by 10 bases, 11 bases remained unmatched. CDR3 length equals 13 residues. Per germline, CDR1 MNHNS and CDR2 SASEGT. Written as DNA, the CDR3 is TGTGCCAGCAGGGGAGGGGGCGCAGGAGACTACACCTTC. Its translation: CASRGGGAGDYTF.

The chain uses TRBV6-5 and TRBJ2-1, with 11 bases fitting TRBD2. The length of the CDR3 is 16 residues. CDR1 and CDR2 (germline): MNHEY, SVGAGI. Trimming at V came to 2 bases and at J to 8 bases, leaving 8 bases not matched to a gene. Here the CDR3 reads CASSYRTSGHKDEQFF. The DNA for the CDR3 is TGTGCCAGCAGTTACCGGACTAGCGGGCATAAGGATGAGCAGTTCTTC.

This chain's CDR3 is CASSQDSGTDTQYF. In DNA form, the CDR3 reads TGCGCCAGCAGTCAGGACAGTGGCACAGATACGCAGTATTTT. The rearrangement uses TRBV10-1 and TRBJ2-3, with a weak D call TRBD1 (6 bases). The CDR3 length is 14 residues. Trimming left V 5 bases short and J 1 base short, with 10 bases between. Germline CDR1 reads WNHNN; CDR2 reads SYGVQD (reference sequence).

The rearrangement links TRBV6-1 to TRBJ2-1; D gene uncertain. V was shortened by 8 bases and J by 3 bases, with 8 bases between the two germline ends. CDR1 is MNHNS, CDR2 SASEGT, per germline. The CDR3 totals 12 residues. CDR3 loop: CASDVVYNEQFF. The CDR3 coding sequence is TGTGCCAGCGACGTGGTCTACAATGAGCAGTTCTTC.

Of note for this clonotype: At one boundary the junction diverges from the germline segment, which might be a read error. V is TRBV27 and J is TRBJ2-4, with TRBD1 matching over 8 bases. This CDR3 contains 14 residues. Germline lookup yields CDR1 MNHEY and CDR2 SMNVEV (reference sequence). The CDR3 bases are TGTGGCAGCAGGGGGCCCGGGGCGAAAGACATGCAGTACTTC. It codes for CGSRGPGAKDMQYF.

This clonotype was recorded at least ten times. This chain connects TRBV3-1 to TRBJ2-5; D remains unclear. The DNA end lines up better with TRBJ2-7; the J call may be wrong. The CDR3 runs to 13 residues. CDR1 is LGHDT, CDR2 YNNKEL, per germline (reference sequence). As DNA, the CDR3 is TGTGCCAGCAGCCAGAACAGAAACTACGAGCAGTACTTC. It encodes CASSQNRNYEQYF.

The DNA of the CDR3 is TGTGCCAGCAGAGTTCCGGGACAGGGTCCCAATGAGCAGTTCTTC. Residues: CASRVPGQGPNEQFF. The chain employs TRBV6-1 and TRBJ2-1; 9 nucleotides align to TRBD1. The CDR3 is 15 amino acids. CDR1 is MNHNS, CDR2 SASEGT, per germline. V lost 6 bases to trimming and J lost 6 bases; unmatched junction nucleotides: 9.

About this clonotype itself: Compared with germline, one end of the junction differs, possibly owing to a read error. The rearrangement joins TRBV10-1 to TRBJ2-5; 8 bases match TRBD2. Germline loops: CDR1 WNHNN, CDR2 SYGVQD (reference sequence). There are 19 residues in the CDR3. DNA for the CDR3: TGCGCCAGCAGTGAGTTGGCGGGGGGCGGGGGCTGGGGCCAAGAGACGCAGTATTTC. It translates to CASSELAGGGGWGQETQYF.

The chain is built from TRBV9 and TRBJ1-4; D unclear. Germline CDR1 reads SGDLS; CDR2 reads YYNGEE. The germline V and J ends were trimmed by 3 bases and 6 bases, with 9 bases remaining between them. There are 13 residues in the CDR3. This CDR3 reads CASSGPSDEKLFF. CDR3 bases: TGTGCCAGCAGCGGCCCATCGGATGAAAAACTGTTTTTT.